Listed below are T cell receptor beta chains from one sample, sequenced in a study of blood T cell repertoires in COVID-19. Only in-frame clones appear in the TCRdb table, and some are missing; sequencing was by immunoSEQ multiplex PCR. The sample consists of about 60,000 clones, around 91% of them appearing once. Sequencing input: peripheral blood. The receptors were sampled from a woman aged 55-70 years with active COVID-19. CDR3s include the opening cysteine and the closing phenylalanine or tryptophan. The D gene is left open where the match is weak. Rows may omit the clone size; those that give it use once, few, many or a size class.

few,TRBV19,TRBJ1-6,-,TGTGCCAGTAGCCTATTTAGAGACAGAAATTCACCCCTCCACTTT,CASSLFRDRNSPLHF
-,TRBV2,TRBJ1-1,-,TGTGCCAGCAAACAGGTCCTTAGCATGAACACTGAAGCTTTCTTT,CASKQVLSMNTEAFF
-,TRBV4-1,TRBJ2-7,TRBD1,TGCGCCAGCAGCCATACAGGGGCTCGGGAGCAGTACTTC,CASSHTGAREQYF
-,TRBV19,TRBJ1-5,-,TGTGCCAGTAGGGGACAACACTATAGCAATCAGCCCCAGCATTTT,CASRGQHYSNQPQHF
few,TRBV6-5,TRBJ1-2,-,TGTGCCAGCAGTCCGACAGCGGGGGGCTACACCTTC,CASSPTAGGYTF
-,TRBV19,TRBJ2-1,TRBD1,TGTGCCAGTACCACGACAGGGGGCGAGGTATGGGGTGAGCAGTTCTTC,CASTTTGGEVWGEQFF
-,TRBV9,TRBJ1-5,TRBD1,TGTGCCAGCAGCCCCTCAGGGACAGCCTTCAATCAGCCCCAGCATTTT,CASSPSGTAFNQPQHF
once,TRBV27,TRBJ1-1,TRBD1,TGTGCCAGCAGTTCGTATCACAGGGGATGGACTGAAGCTTTCTTT,CASSSYHRGWTEAFF
-,TRBV27,TRBJ2-7,TRBD1,TGTGCCAGCAGTGCGGGACAGGGCCACCCAGGTGGCGAGCAGTACTTC,CASSAGQGHPGGEQYF
-,TRBV5-4,TRBJ2-3,TRBD1,TGTGCCAGCAGTCACAGGGGTGACGCAGATACGCAGTATTTT,CASSHRGDADTQYF
-,TRBV5-4,TRBJ1-2,-,TGTGCCAGCAGCTTGGACAGAGCTAACTATGGCTACACCTTC,CASSLDRANYGYTF
-,TRBV4-1,TRBJ2-3,TRBD2,TGCGCCAGCAGCCTCTTAGCGGGGGGCAGCACAGATACGCAGTATTTT,CASSLLAGGSTDTQYF
-,TRBV9,TRBJ1-2,-,TGTGCCAGCAGCGAATCTAAGCCGGGACATCGGGGCTACACCTTC,CASSESKPGHRGYTF
-,TRBV7-7,TRBJ2-5,-,TGTGCCAGCAGCACAAACAGGGGGGGGCAAGAGACCCAGTACTTC,CASSTNRGGQETQYF
-,TRBV12-5,TRBJ1-1,TRBD1,TGTGCTAGTGGTTCTGGACAGGGGGCCACTGAAGCTTTCTTT,CASGSGQGATEAFF
-,TRBV2,TRBJ1-2,TRBD1,TGTGCCAGCAACAACGGACAGGGGGCTTATGGCTACACCTTC,CASNNGQGAYGYTF
-,TRBV5-8,TRBJ2-7,-,TGTGCCAGCAGCTCCCAGGACACCTACGAGCAGTACTTC,CASSSQDTYEQYF
-,TRBV7-2,TRBJ2-7,TRBD2,TGTGCCAGCAGCTTCTTAACTAGCGGGGGAGGAGAGCAGTACTTC,CASSFLTSGGGEQYF
-,TRBV7-3,TRBJ2-2,TRBD1,TGTGCCAGCAGCTCCCAGGGGGCGCACACCGGGGAGCTGTTTTTT,CASSSQGAHTGELFF
-,TRBV9,TRBJ1-3,-,TGTGCCAGCAGCGGAGAGTCTGGAAACACCATATATTTT,CASSGESGNTIYF
-,TRBV2,TRBJ2-1,TRBD2,TGTGCCAGCAGTGAGGGGCGGGGGGCCTACAATGAGCAGTTCTTC,CASSEGRGAYNEQFF
-,TRBV11-3,TRBJ2-1,-,TGTGCCAGCAGCAAACGGGGAAGCTCCTACAATGAGCAGTTCTTC,CASSKRGSSYNEQFF
-,TRBV18,TRBJ1-2,TRBD1,TGTGCCAGCTCACCCGCCGGGACAGGCCTTTCGGGCGATGGCTACACCTTC,CASSPAGTGLSGDGYTF
-,TRBV12-5,TRBJ1-2,-,TGTGCTAGTGGTTTGGTTCAGGGGCGTGGCTACACCTTC,CASGLVQGRGYTF
once,TRBV12-5,TRBJ1-2,-,TGTGCTAGTGGTTCCCCCCCAGCTAACTATGGCTACACCTTC,CASGSPPANYGYTF
few,TRBV21-1,TRBJ1-2,-,TGTGCCAGCAGCAAAGTGAGGGGCTACACCTTC,CASSKVRGYTF
few,TRBV7-9,TRBJ1-6,TRBD1,TGTGCCAGCACCATAGGACAGGGAGGTTCACCCCTCCACTTT,CASTIGQGGSPLHF
-,TRBV5-4,TRBJ2-3,TRBD2,TGTGCCAGCAGCTCGGGACTAGCGGGGGGCCGCACAGATACGCAGTATTTT,CASSSGLAGGRTDTQYF
few,TRBV5-5,TRBJ2-7,TRBD2,TGTGCCAGCCTCCCGGGACTAGCAGACTACGAGCAGTACTTC,CASLPGLADYEQYF
-,TRBV4-2,TRBJ2-7,TRBD2,TGTGCCAGCAGCCAAGAACTGGGTAGCGGGGGAGAGCAGTACTTC,CASSQELGSGGEQYF
-,TRBV6-1,TRBJ1-5,-,TGTGCCAGCAGTGACCACCAGCCGGCGGATCAGCCCCAGCATTTT,CASSDHQPADQPQHF
-,TRBV4-1,TRBJ1-6,-,TGCGCCAGCAGCCAAGGTATGGGGGCCAGTAATTCACCCCTCCACTTT,CASSQGMGASNSPLHF
-,TRBV15,TRBJ2-3,TRBD2,TGTGCCACCAGCGGACGGAGTGAAGCGGGGGGGACCCGCACAGATACGCAGTATTTT,CATSGRSEAGGTRTDTQYF
-,TRBV12-3/TRBV12-4,TRBJ1-2,TRBD1,TGTGCCAGCAGCACCCGGGACAGCGGCTACACCTTC,CASSTRDSGYTF
-,TRBV3-1/TRBV3-2,TRBJ2-1,TRBD1,TGTGCCAGCAGCCAAGAAGAGGCAGGGGGCCTTCCCTACAATGAGCAGTTCTTC,CASSQEEAGGLPYNEQFF
-,TRBV6-6,TRBJ2-2,-,TGTGCCAGCAGTCCGGGAGCCTCGAACACCGGGGAGCTGTTTTTT,CASSPGASNTGELFF
-,TRBV5-1,TRBJ1-2,TRBD1,TGCGCCAGCAGCTTTCCAGGGGGGTATGACGGCTACACCTTC,CASSFPGGYDGYTF
-,TRBV5-1,TRBJ2-7,TRBD1,TGCGCCAGCACTCCTCCTACAGGGGACTACGAGCAGTACTTC,CASTPPTGDYEQYF
-,TRBV7-2,TRBJ1-1,-,TGTGCCAGCCTCATGGGGGGTTTTACTGAAGCTTTCTTT,CASLMGGFTEAFF
-,TRBV7-6,TRBJ2-1,TRBD2,TGTGCCAGCAGCTTAGGCACTAGCGTCTACAATGAGCAGTTCTTC,CASSLGTSVYNEQFF
-,TRBV5-1,TRBJ1-2,TRBD1,TGCGCCAGCAGCCCGACAGGGCAGTATTATGGCTACACCTTC,CASSPTGQYYGYTF